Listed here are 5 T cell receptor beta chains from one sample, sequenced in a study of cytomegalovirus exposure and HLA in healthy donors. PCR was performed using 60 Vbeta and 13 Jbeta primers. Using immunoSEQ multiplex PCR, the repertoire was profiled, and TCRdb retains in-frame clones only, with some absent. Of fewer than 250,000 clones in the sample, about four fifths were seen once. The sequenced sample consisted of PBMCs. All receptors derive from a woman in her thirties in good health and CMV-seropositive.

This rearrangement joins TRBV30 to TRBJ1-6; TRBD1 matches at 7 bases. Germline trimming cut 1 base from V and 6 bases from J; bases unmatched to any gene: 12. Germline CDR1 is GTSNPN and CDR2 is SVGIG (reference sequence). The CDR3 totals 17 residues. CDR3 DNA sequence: TGTGCCTGGAGTGCCAGAGGACAGGTGGTTTTTAATTCACCCCTCCACTTT. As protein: CAWSARGQVVFNSPLHF. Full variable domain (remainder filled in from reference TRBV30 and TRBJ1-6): SQTIHQWPATLVQPVGSPLSLECTVEGTSNPNLYWYRQAAGRGLQLLFYSVGIGQISSEVPQNLSASRPQDRQFILSSKKLLLSDSGFYLCAWSARGQVVFNSPLHFGNGTRLTVT.

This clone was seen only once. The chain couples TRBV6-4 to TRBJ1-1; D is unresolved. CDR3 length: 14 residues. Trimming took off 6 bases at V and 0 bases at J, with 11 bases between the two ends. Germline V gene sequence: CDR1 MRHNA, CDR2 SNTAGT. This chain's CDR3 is CASRRESLNTEAFF. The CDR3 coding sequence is TGTGCCAGCAGGCGGGAGTCGTTGAACACTGAAGCTTTCTTT.

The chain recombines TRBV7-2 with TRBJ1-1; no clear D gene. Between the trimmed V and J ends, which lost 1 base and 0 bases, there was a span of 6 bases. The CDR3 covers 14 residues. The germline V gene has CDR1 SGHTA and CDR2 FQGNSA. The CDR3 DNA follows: TGTGCCAGCAGCTTAGTCTTAGTGAACACTGAAGCTTTCTTT. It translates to CASSLVLVNTEAFF. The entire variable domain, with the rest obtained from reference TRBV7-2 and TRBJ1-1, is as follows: GAGVSQSPSNKVTEKGKDVELRCDPISGHTALYWYRQSLGQGLEFLIYFQGNSAPDKSGLPSDRFSAERTGGSVSTLTIQRTQQEDSAVYLCASSLVLVNTEAFFGQGTRLTVV.

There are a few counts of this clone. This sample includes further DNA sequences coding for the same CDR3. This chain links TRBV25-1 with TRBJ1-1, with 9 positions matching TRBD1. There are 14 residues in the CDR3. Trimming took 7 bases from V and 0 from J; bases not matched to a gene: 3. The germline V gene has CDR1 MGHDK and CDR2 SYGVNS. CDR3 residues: CASKGQGLNTEAFF. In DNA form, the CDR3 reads TGTGCCAGCAAGGGACAGGGCCTGAACACTGAAGCTTTCTTT.

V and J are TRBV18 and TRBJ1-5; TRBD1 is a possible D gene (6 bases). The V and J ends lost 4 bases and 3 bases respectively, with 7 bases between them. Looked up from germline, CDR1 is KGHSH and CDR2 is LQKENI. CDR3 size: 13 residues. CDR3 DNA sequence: TGTGCCAGCTCACTGGGACACAATCAGCCCCAGCATTTT. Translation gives CASSLGHNQPQHF.